The 14 T cell receptor beta chains reported below all come from one sample, sequenced in a study of blood T cells in healthy people across ages. A J-beta primer mix and a sample-barcoded 5' primer were used in a second PCR of about 7 to 12 cycles. MiXCR, run by TCRdb on the 5' RACE reads, gives a single entry per CDR3 protein. The table includes 780,000 or so distinct CDR3 sequences, about 55% detected once. The sample taken for sequencing was blood. These receptor sequences come from an elderly man in good health.

V is TRBV29-1 and J is TRBJ2-5, with 7 bases identical to TRBD2. The V gene's germline CDR1 is SQVTM and CDR2 ANQGSEA. Losses at the gene ends were 3 bases for V and 3 bases for J; bases not matched to a gene: 1. The CDR3 length is 12 residues. The CDR3 sequence: CSVDAGEETQYF. DNA of the CDR3: TGCAGCGTTGACGCGGGGGAAGAGACCCAGTACTTC.

The CDR3 region is CASSLRRFHAFF. The CDR3 region has the DNA TGTGCCAGCAGTTTACGTCGGTTCCATGCTTTCTTT. The chain links TRBV28 to TRBJ1-1; D is unresolved. Between the trimmed V and J ends, which lost 2 bases and 11 bases, there was a span of 12 bases. CDR3 length: 12 residues. CDR1 and CDR2 from the germline V gene are MDHEN and SYDVKM.

This clonotype was seen only a few times. The chain links TRBV3-1 to TRBJ2-6, with D uncertain. CDR3 length equals 16 residues. V shed 5 bases and J shed 0 bases, with 11 bases lying between them. Germline V gene data show CDR1 as LGHDT and CDR2 as YNNKEL (reference sequence). The CDR3 sequence: CASSDPSGSGANVLTF. Written as DNA, the CDR3 is TGTGCCAGCAGCGACCCCTCCGGCTCTGGGGCCAACGTCCTGACTTTC.

The rearrangement uses TRBV7-6 and TRBJ2-7, with 10 positions matching TRBD2. The trim removed 5 bases at V and 7 bases at J, leaving 5 bases unmatched. Germline values: CDR1 SGHVS, CDR2 FNYEAQ. The CDR3 length is 13 residues. CDR3 DNA sequence: TGTGCCAGCAGCATGGGACTAGCGAGGGAGCAGTACTTC. Translation gives CASSMGLAREQYF.

A note on this clonotype: The junction differs from germline at one of its ends, possibly a read error. This chain connects TRBV20-1 to TRBJ2-3, with a tentative D call TRBD2 (6 bases). This CDR3 contains 14 residues. Germline CDR1 DFQATT, CDR2 SNEGSKA (reference sequence). CDR3 protein: CGAPGTASTDTQYF. CDR3 sequence (DNA): TGCGGTGCTCCCGGGACTGCTAGCACAGATACGCAGTATTTT.

This chain uses TRBV7-3 with TRBJ1-1; D ambiguous. The germline V gene encodes CDR1 SGHTA and CDR2 FQGTGA. The CDR3 extends over 13 amino acids. V gave up 4 bases and J gave up 3 bases, with 9 bases separating them. This CDR3 reads CASSWTLDTEAFF. CDR3 nucleotides: TGTGCCAGCAGCTGGACGTTGGACACTGAAGCTTTCTTT.

V and J are TRBV13 and TRBJ2-1, with 12 positions matching TRBD2. V lost 6 bases and J lost 6; bases outside the gene matches: 15. This CDR3 is built from 18 residues. CDR1 and CDR2 from the germline V gene are PRHDT and FYEKMQ (reference sequence). The CDR3 DNA sequence: TGTGCCAGCAGTTCTTACCTAGCGGGAGGGCCTATCATCAATGAGCAGTTCTTC. This encodes CASSSYLAGGPIINEQFF.

This CDR3 reads CASSFRLGPQETQYF. CDR3 DNA sequence: TGTGCCAGCAGCTTCCGACTAGGGCCTCAAGAGACCCAGTACTTC. The rearrangement uses TRBV7-3 and TRBJ2-5; D is perhaps TRBD2 (6 bases). The CDR3 is 15 residues long. The ends were cut back, 3 bases at V and 2 bases at J, with 13 bases in the middle. Germline CDR1 is SGHTA and CDR2 is FQGTGA.

In this sample, this clonotype turned up once. The chain employs TRBV12-5 and TRBJ1-5, with D perhaps TRBD1 (5 bases). Germline V lookup: CDR1 LGHNT, CDR2 FRNRAP. The CDR3 is 16 amino acids. Trimming stripped 2 bases from V and 7 bases from J, with 18 bases between. CDR3 amino acids: CASGLIRGGGRQPQHF. DNA of the CDR3: TGTGCTAGTGGTTTGATTCGGGGGGGAGGACGACAGCCCCAGCATTTT.

The genes are TRBV18 and TRBJ2-7, with TRBD1 matching 10 bases. CDR1 is KGHSH, CDR2 LQKENI, per germline. Losses at the gene ends were 1 base for V and 4 bases for J; bases not matched to a gene: 4. This CDR3 comprises 15 residues. CDR3 coding DNA: TGTGCCAGCTCACCACGGACAGGGGGGGGTTACGAGCAGTACTTC. It codes for CASSPRTGGGYEQYF. Filled out from reference TRBV18 and TRBJ2-7, the complete variable domain reads NAGVMQNPRHLVRRRGQEARLRCSPMKGHSHVYWYRQLPEEGLKFMVYLQKENIIDESGMPKERFSAEFPKEGPSILRIQQVVRGDSAAYFCASSPRTGGGYEQYFGPGTRLTVT.

This sequence joins TRBV20-1 and TRBJ2-4; 7 bases are shared with TRBD1. The CDR3 length is 14 residues. V was clipped by 6 bases and J by 13 bases; unmatched bases: 18. CDR1 and CDR2 (germline): DFQATT, SNEGSKA (reference sequence). CDR3 bases: TGCAGTGCCGCCGGACAGGTAGATTCAAGGGAGCAGTACTTC. This sequence encodes CSAAGQVDSREQYF.

This clonotype was seen once. The chain uses TRBV2 and TRBJ2-4; possible D gene TRBD2, 6 bases. The end of the DNA fits TRBJ2-7 better, so the J call may be wrong. Germline lookup yields CDR1 SNHLY and CDR2 FYNNEI. The length of the CDR3 is 14 residues. CDR3: CASRQRAATYEQYF. The CDR3 coding sequence is TGTGCCAGCAGGCAGCGGGCGGCGACCTACGAGCAGTACTTC.

This sequence joins TRBV3-1 and TRBJ2-5, with D possibly being TRBD2 (5 bases). The CDR3 is 15 amino acids. Germline values: CDR1 LGHDT, CDR2 YNNKEL (reference sequence). The V gene lost 1 base and the J gene lost 4 bases, with 13 bases spanning the gap. Here the CDR3 reads CASSQGFGEGETQYF. CDR3 nucleotides: TGTGCCAGCAGCCAAGGCTTCGGTGAGGGAGAGACCCAGTACTTC.

V usage is TRBV5-1 and J usage is TRBJ1-2, with TRBD1 identical over 9 bases. The CDR3 length is 14 residues. After removal of 4 bases from V and 3 bases from J, the junction contained 4 bases not matched to a gene. Germline V gene sequence: CDR1 SGHRS, CDR2 YFSETQ. The CDR3 reads CASSRGQGDYGYTF. The CDR3 DNA reads as TGCGCCAGCAGCAGGGGACAGGGAGACTATGGCTACACCTTC.